One and the same sample provided the 30 T cell receptor beta chains below, sequenced in a study of T cell changes during pregnancy in multiple sclerosis. Produced via immunoSEQ multiplex PCR; TCRdb's table is partial and in-frame only. This sample carries 47,000 or so clones, almost 90% of them seen once, and the ten largest clones take less than 6.5%. Sequencing used peripheral blood, obtained after pregnancy. The receptors here all came from a female donor in good health, enrolled as a control in a pregnancy study.

The chain couples TRBV4-2 to TRBJ2-1; 8 bases agree with TRBD1. This CDR3 is 17 amino acids long. The germline CDR1 and CDR2 sequences are LGHNA and YNFKEQ. The V gene end was trimmed by 0 bases and the J gene end by 5 bases; junction bases not matched to a gene: 9. CDR3 region: CASSQDLVGTGNNEQFF. The DNA for the CDR3 is TGTGCCAGCAGCCAAGATCTGGTAGGGACAGGCAACAATGAGCAGTTCTTC.

The rearrangement links TRBV4-2 to TRBJ1-2, with 12 positions matching TRBD1. This CDR3 region has 16 residues. V lost 1 base, J lost 4 bases, and 4 bases stayed unmatched. Germline V lookup: CDR1 LGHNA, CDR2 YNFKEQ. The CDR3 DNA reads TGTGCCAGCAGCCAAGCGGGACAGGGGGCGCGCTATGGCTACACCTTC. Translation gives CASSQAGQGARYGYTF.

This chain joins TRBV10-3 and TRBJ2-7; D remains unclear. Germline V gene data show CDR1 as ENHRY and CDR2 as SYGVKD. The CDR3 sequence is 13 residues long. The V end lost 0 bases, the J end lost 7 bases, and 10 bases lay between the germline ends. CDR3 DNA: TGTGCCATCAGTGAGTCGAAAGCGAGAGAGCAGTACTTC. It is translated as CAISESKAREQYF.

The chain couples TRBV9 to TRBJ1-1; tentative D call: TRBD1 (6 bases). V gave up 3 bases and J gave up 7 bases, with 13 bases separating them. The V gene's germline CDR1 is SGDLS and CDR2 YYNGEE. CDR3 length: 13 amino acids. CDR3 DNA: TGTGCCAGCAGCGGTCAGGGGCAGGGTGAAGCTTTCTTT. This codes for CASSGQGQGEAFF.

The chain combines TRBV9 with TRBJ2-1, with D possibly being TRBD1 (5 bases). Germline lookup yields CDR1 SGDLS and CDR2 YYNGEE. Trimming removed 5 bases at V and 8 bases at J, with 14 bases between. The CDR3 is 13 residues long. CDR3 region: CASSGAVEDEQFF. CDR3 DNA sequence: TGTGCCAGCAGTGGGGCGGTGGAAGATGAGCAGTTCTTC.

This rearrangement joins TRBV9 to TRBJ2-7; D is unclear. CDR1 SGDLS and CDR2 YYNGEE come from the germline V gene. The V gene lost 0 bases and the J gene lost 4 bases, with 8 bases spanning the gap. This CDR3 has 13 amino acids. CDR3 residues: CASSVAPRYEQYF. The CDR3 DNA sequence: TGTGCCAGCAGCGTAGCTCCCCGGTACGAGCAGTACTTC.

The V and J genes are TRBV6-1 and TRBJ1-2, with D perhaps matching TRBD1 (6 bases). V lost 0 bases to trimming and J lost 4 bases, with 9 bases between them. Germline CDR1 reads MNHNS; CDR2 reads SASEGT. The CDR3 runs to 14 residues. CDR3 bases: TGTGCCAGCAGTGAAGCGCAGGGGAGCTATGGCTACACCTTC. Translation: CASSEAQGSYGYTF.

This rearrangement joins TRBV10-3 to TRBJ2-7, with 9 bases aligning to TRBD1. The V and J ends lost 6 bases and 1 base, in that order; junction bases with no gene match: 4. This CDR3 contains 14 residues. The germline V gene encodes CDR1 ENHRY and CDR2 SYGVKD. CDR3 protein: CAISPGQGSYEQYF. CDR3 bases: TGTGCCATCAGCCCGGGACAGGGATCCTACGAGCAGTACTTC.

The chain has TRBV28 and TRBJ2-4; TRBD1 is a possible D gene (6 bases). Trimming pared 5 bases from V and 7 bases from J, leaving 18 bases between. The germline V gene has CDR1 MDHEN and CDR2 SYDVKM. CDR3 length equals 15 residues. CDR3 in amino acids: CASSLQQGIGNIQYF. In DNA form, the CDR3 reads TGTGCCAGCAGTCTACAACAGGGTATTGGGAACATTCAGTACTTC.

The chain couples TRBV10-1 to TRBJ2-3; TRBD1 might be the D (5 bases). CDR1 is WNHNN and CDR2 is SYGVQD in the germline V gene (reference sequence). Trimming removed 1 base from V and 6 bases from J, with 11 bases in between. The CDR3 is 14 amino acids. CDR3 DNA sequence: TGCGCCAGCAGTGAGTTAGGGGTTTCGGATACGCAGTATTTT. Protein product: CASSELGVSDTQYF.

The J gene is TRBJ2-5, the V gene TRBV10-3; TRBD2 aligns across 11 bases. The CDR3 covers 13 residues. V trimming: 5 bases; J trimming: 5 bases; junction bases outside the gene matches: 1. Per the germline V gene, CDR1 is ENHRY and CDR2 is SYGVKD. Written as DNA, the CDR3 is TGTGCCATCAGTACTAGCGGGAGCGAGACCCAGTACTTC. Amino acids: CAISTSGSETQYF.

This sequence joins TRBV7-9 and TRBJ2-1; 11 bases align to TRBD2. Trimming at V came to 3 bases and at J to 5 bases, leaving 3 bases not matched to a gene. Germline V gene lookup returns CDR1 SEHNR and CDR2 FQNEAQ (reference sequence). The CDR3 spans 15 residues. CDR3 in amino acids: CASSFTSGRNNEQFF. The CDR3 DNA reads as TGTGCCAGCAGCTTCACTAGCGGGAGAAACAATGAGCAGTTCTTC.

This sequence joins TRBV5-1 and TRBJ2-2; 7 bases fit TRBD1. CDR1 SGHRS and CDR2 YFSETQ come from the germline V gene. CDR3 length: 16 residues. V lost 3 bases and J lost 6; bases outside the gene matches: 11. The CDR3 spells CASSSIKQGSPGELFF. The CDR3 DNA sequence: TGCGCCAGCAGCTCTATAAAACAGGGGAGCCCCGGGGAGCTGTTTTTT.

This clone was recorded only once. This rearrangement joins TRBV15 to TRBJ2-2, with 13 bases that match TRBD2. The CDR3 is 18 amino acids. The germline V gene has CDR1 LNHNV and CDR2 YYDKDF (reference sequence). With V trimmed by 0 bases and J by 7 bases, 8 bases remained unmatched. CDR3 loop: CATSREGPGTSGIGELFF. Here the CDR3 DNA reads TGTGCCACCAGCAGAGAAGGTCCCGGGACTAGCGGGATCGGGGAGCTGTTTTTT.

This clone was recorded only once. The V gene is TRBV9, the J gene TRBJ1-1; no clear D. From germline, CDR1 is SGDLS and CDR2 YYNGEE. This CDR3 spans 12 amino acids. Trimming took 4 bases from V and 5 from J, leaving 9 bases between them. CDR3 in amino acids: CASSLLETEAFF. CDR3 DNA: TGTGCCAGCAGCCTCCTTGAGACTGAAGCTTTCTTT.

V and J are TRBV9 and TRBJ2-1; TRBD2 matches 10 bases. The germline CDR1 and CDR2 sequences are SGDLS and YYNGEE. The ends lost 0 bases at V and 1 base at J; junction bases unmatched: 7. This CDR3 region has 18 residues. The CDR3 loop reads CASSVGLAGASSYNEQFF. The CDR3 nucleotides are TGTGCCAGCAGCGTAGGTCTAGCGGGGGCCTCATCCTACAATGAGCAGTTCTTC.

The genes are TRBV10-1 and TRBJ2-1; 10 nucleotides match TRBD2. The J segment lost 5 bases and the V segment lost 3 bases, leaving 4 bases of the junction unmatched. This CDR3 contains 15 residues. Looked up from germline, CDR1 is WNHNN and CDR2 is SYGVQD (reference sequence). As DNA, the CDR3 is TGCGCCAGCAGTGAATCTAGCGGGAGTGACAATGAGCAGTTCTTC. This gives the protein CASSESSGSDNEQFF.

The chain links TRBV6-6 to TRBJ1-3; D gene ambiguous. Per germline, CDR1 MNHNY and CDR2 SVGAGI (reference sequence). The CDR3 is 15 residues long. Deletions cut 0 bases from V and 0 bases from J, with 6 bases between. In nucleotides, the CDR3 is TGTGCCAGCAGTTACTCCCCAGGCTCTGGAAACACCATATATTTT. Its protein is CASSYSPGSGNTIYF.

The chain employs TRBV6-5 and TRBJ1-3; the D gene is possibly TRBD1 (5 bases). Germline lookup yields CDR1 MNHEY and CDR2 SVGAGI. The CDR3 length is 12 residues. Trimming shortened V by 7 bases and J by 2 bases, and 6 bases separated the two germline ends. The CDR3 loop reads CASTGTGNTIYF. CDR3 in DNA: TGTGCCAGCACAGGGACTGGAAACACCATATATTTT.

This chain uses TRBV5-6 with TRBJ1-2, with 10 bases identical to TRBD1. The CDR3 is made up of 17 amino acids. Germline CDR1 is SGHDT and CDR2 is YYEEEE. Germline trimming cut 4 bases from V and 1 base from J; bases unmatched to any gene: 10. The CDR3 sequence is CASSPGTGAPINYGYTF. The CDR3, as DNA: TGTGCCAGCAGCCCCGGGACAGGGGCCCCGATTAACTATGGCTACACCTTC.

V is TRBV9 and J is TRBJ1-3; possible D gene TRBD1, 5 bases. Germline assignment: CDR1 SGDLS and CDR2 YYNGEE. V was trimmed by 0 bases and J by 4 bases, leaving 8 bases between them. This CDR3 region has 14 residues. The CDR3 region is CASSVAQGGNTIYF. The DNA of the CDR3 is TGTGCCAGCAGCGTAGCGCAGGGAGGAAACACCATATATTTT.

The chain joins TRBV6-1 to TRBJ1-3, with D unresolved. Trimming shortened V by 4 bases and J by 6 bases, and 13 bases separated the two germline ends. Per the germline V gene, CDR1 is MNHNS and CDR2 is SASEGT. The CDR3 spans 14 residues. The CDR3: CASSVAVDSNTIYF. The DNA of the CDR3 is TGTGCCAGCAGTGTGGCGGTTGACTCAAACACCATATATTTT.

The chain joins TRBV9 to TRBJ1-4; D might be TRBD1 (5 bases). The CDR3 is 13 residues long. V was trimmed by 0 bases and J by 12 bases, leaving 12 bases between them. Germline CDR1 and CDR2: SGDLS and YYNGEE. In nucleotides, the CDR3 is TGTGCCAGCAGCGTAGGGGACGGCGGGGAACTGTTTTTT. Amino acid sequence: CASSVGDGGELFF. The complete variable domain, with remaining parts taken from reference TRBV9 and TRBJ1-4, reads DSGVTQTPKHLITATGQRVTLRCSPRSGDLSVYWYQQSLDQGLQFLIQYYNGEERAKGNILERFSAQQFPDLHSELNLSSLELGDSALYFCASSVGDGGELFFGSGTQLSVL.

This clone was seen once. The chain joins TRBV19 to TRBJ2-7, with D possibly matching TRBD1 (6 bases). The V end lost 3 bases, the J end lost 3 bases, and 9 bases lay between the germline ends. This CDR3 contains 13 residues. CDR1 is LNHDA and CDR2 is SQIVND in the germline V gene (reference sequence). The CDR3, as DNA: TGTGCCAGTAGTATCCTACAGGGCTACGAGCAGTACTTC. Amino acid sequence: CASSILQGYEQYF.

The sample holds one count of this clone. V gene TRBV6-6 combines with J gene TRBJ2-3; D gene uncertain. Per germline, CDR1 MNHNY and CDR2 SVGAGI (reference sequence). The V and J ends lost 5 bases and 2 bases respectively, with 11 bases between them. The CDR3 is 14 amino acids. The CDR3 spells CASSQPGSTDTQYF. The CDR3 nucleotides are TGTGCCAGCAGTCAGCCAGGATCCACAGATACGCAGTATTTT.

This chain links TRBV9 with TRBJ1-2, with D maybe TRBD1 (6 bases). Germline V gene lookup returns CDR1 SGDLS and CDR2 YYNGEE. Trimming cost V 6 bases and J 6 bases, with 12 bases left between them. This CDR3 has 12 amino acids. Here the CDR3 DNA reads TGTGCCAGCACAGGGGAAATCCATGGCTACACCTTC. Translating gives CASTGEIHGYTF.

The chain combines TRBV11-2 with TRBJ2-7; tentatively, D is TRBD2 (6 bases). Trimming pared 2 bases from V and 3 bases from J, leaving 11 bases between. The CDR3 is made up of 14 amino acids. Per the germline V gene, CDR1 is SGHAT and CDR2 is FQNNGV. For the CDR3, the DNA is TGTGCCAGCAGCTTACAGGCTAGCGTCTACGAGCAGTACTTC. Its protein product is CASSLQASVYEQYF. Together with reference TRBV11-2 and TRBJ2-7, the CDR3 gives the full variable domain: EAGVAQSPRYKIIEKRQSVAFWCNPISGHATLYWYQQILGQGPKLLIQFQNNGVVDDSQLPKDRFSAERLKGVDSTLKIQPAKLEDSAVYLCASSLQASVYEQYFGPGTRLTVT.

V is TRBV5-6 and J is TRBJ1-2, with no clear D. This CDR3 has 16 amino acids. From germline, CDR1 is SGHDT and CDR2 YYEEEE. V lost 2 bases, J lost 3 bases, and 17 bases lay in between. CDR3 sequence: CASSFTDVRGYYGYTF. The CDR3 nucleotides are TGTGCCAGCAGCTTTACTGACGTCCGGGGTTACTATGGCTACACCTTC.

This clone was counted ten times or more. This chain uses TRBV7-2 with TRBJ1-1; 10 bases match TRBD1. The CDR3 is 15 amino acids. Germline V gives CDR1 SGHTA, CDR2 FQGNSA. The V gene end was trimmed by 5 bases and the J gene end by 1 base; junction bases not matched to a gene: 4. CDR3 protein: CASSPTGGANTEAFF. In DNA form, the CDR3 reads TGTGCCAGCAGCCCGACAGGGGGCGCGAACACTGAAGCTTTCTTT.

The rearrangement links TRBV19 to TRBJ2-5, with D possibly TRBD1 on 6 matching bases. Germline lookup yields CDR1 LNHDA and CDR2 SQIVND (reference sequence). Trimming stripped 8 bases from V and 2 bases from J, with 12 bases between. The CDR3 is 13 amino acids. The CDR3 loop reads CASRPQGQETQYF. The CDR3 DNA sequence: TGTGCCAGTCGCCCCCAGGGGCAAGAGACCCAGTACTTC.